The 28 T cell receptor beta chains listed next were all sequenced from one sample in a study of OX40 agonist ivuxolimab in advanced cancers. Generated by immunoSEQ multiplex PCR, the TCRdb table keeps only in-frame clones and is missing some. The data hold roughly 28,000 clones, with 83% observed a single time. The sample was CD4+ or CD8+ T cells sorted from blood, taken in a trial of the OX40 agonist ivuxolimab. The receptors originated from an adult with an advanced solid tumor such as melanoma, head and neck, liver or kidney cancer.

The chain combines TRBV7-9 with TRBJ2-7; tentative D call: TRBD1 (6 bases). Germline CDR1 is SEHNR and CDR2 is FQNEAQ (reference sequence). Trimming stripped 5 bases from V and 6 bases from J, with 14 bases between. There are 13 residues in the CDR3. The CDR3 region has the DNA TGTGCCAGCAGCACCGAAGGGGGTATCGAGCAGTACTTC. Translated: CASSTEGGIEQYF.

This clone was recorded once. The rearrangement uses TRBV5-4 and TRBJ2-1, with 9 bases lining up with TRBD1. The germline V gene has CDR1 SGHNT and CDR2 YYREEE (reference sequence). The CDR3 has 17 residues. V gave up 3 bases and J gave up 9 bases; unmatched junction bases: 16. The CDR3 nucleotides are TGTGCCAGCAGCTCGGGGCTTAGGGGACAGGGAACGGTTGAGCAGTTCTTC. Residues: CASSSGLRGQGTVEQFF.

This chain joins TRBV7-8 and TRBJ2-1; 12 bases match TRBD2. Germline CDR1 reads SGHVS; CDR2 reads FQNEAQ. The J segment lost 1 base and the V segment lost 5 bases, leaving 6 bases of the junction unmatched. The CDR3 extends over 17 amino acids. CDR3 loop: CASSRRLAGASYNEQFF. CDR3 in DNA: TGTGCCAGCAGCCGAAGACTAGCGGGGGCGTCCTACAATGAGCAGTTCTTC.

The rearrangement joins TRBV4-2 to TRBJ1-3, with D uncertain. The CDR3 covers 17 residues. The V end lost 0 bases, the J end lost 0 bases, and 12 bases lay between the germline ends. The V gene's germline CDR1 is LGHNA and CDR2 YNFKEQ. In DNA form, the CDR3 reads TGTGCCAGCAGCCAAGATCAGTCCGACGCCTCTGGAAACACCATATATTTT. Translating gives CASSQDQSDASGNTIYF.

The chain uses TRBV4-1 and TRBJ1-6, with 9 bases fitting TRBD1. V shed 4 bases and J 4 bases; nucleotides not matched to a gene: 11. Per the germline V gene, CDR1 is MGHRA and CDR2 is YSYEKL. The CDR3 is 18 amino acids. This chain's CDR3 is CASSRQQGALSYNSPLHF. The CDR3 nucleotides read TGCGCCAGCAGCCGCCAACAGGGGGCTTTGTCGTATAATTCACCCCTCCACTTT.

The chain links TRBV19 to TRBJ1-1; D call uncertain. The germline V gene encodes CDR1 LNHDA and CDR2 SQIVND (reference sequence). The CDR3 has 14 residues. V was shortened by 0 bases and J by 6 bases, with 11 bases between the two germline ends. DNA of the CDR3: TGTGCCAGTAGTATAGATCTTTATTCTGCTGAAGCTTTCTTT. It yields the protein CASSIDLYSAEAFF.

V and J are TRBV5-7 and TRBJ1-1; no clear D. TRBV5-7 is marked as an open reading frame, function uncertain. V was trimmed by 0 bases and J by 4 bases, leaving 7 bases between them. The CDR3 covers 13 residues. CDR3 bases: TGTGCCAGCAGCTTGGACGAGGGCACTGAAGCTTTCTTT. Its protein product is CASSLDEGTEAFF.

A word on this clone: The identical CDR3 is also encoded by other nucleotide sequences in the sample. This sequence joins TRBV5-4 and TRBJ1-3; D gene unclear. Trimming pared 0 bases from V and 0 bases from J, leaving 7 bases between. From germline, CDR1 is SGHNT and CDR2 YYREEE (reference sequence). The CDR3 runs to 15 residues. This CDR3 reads CASSLGQNSGNTIYF. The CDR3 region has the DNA TGTGCCAGCAGCTTGGGGCAGAACTCTGGAAACACCATATATTTT.

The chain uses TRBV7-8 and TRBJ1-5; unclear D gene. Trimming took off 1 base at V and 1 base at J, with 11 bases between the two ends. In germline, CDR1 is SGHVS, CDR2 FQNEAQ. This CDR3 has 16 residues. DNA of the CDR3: TGTGCCAGCAGCTTAGGTATGGGGAGGAGCAATCAGCCCCAGCATTTT. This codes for CASSLGMGRSNQPQHF.

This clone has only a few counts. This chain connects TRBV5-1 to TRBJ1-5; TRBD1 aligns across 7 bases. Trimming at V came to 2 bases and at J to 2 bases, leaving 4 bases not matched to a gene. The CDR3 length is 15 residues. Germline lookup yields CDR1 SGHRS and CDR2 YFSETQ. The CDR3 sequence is CASSLYTGGNQPQHF. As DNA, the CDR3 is TGCGCCAGCAGCTTATACACAGGGGGCAATCAGCCCCAGCATTTT. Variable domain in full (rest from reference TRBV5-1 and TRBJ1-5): KAGVTQTPRYLIKTRGQQVTLSCSPISGHRSVSWYQQTPGQGLQFLFEYFSETQRNKGNFPGRFSGRQFSNSRSEMNVSTLELGDSALYLCASSLYTGGNQPQHFGDGTRLSIL.

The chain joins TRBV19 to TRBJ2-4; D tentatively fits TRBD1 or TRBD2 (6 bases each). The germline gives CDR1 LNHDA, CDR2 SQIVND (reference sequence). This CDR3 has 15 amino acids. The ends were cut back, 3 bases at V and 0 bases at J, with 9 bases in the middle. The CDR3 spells CASSMRGQAKNIQYF. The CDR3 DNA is TGTGCCAGTAGTATGCGGGGACAAGCCAAAAACATTCAGTACTTC.

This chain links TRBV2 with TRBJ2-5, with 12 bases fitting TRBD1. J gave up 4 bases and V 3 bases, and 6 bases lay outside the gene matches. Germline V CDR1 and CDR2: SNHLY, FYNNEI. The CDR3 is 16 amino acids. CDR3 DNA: TGTGCCAGCAGTGACCCGGGACAGGGGGCTTTAGAGACCCAGTACTTC. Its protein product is CASSDPGQGALETQYF.

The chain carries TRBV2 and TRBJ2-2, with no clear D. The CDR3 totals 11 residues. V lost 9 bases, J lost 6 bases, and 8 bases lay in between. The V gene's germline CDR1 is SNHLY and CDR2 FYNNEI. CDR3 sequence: CARGTAGELFF. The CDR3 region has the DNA TGTGCCAGGGGAACCGCCGGGGAGCTGTTTTTT.

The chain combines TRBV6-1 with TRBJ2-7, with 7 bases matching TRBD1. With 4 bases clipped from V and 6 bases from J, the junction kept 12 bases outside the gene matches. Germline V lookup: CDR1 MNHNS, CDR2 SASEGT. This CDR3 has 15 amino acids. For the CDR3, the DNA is TGTGCCAGCAGTGGATTGGCAGGGGGATCCGCCGAGCAGTACTTC. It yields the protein CASSGLAGGSAEQYF.

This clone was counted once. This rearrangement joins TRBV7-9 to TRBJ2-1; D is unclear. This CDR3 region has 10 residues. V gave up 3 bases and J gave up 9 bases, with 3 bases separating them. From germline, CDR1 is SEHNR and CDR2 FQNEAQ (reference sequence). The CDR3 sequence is CASSFSEQFF. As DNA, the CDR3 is TGTGCCAGCAGCTTCAGTGAGCAGTTCTTC.

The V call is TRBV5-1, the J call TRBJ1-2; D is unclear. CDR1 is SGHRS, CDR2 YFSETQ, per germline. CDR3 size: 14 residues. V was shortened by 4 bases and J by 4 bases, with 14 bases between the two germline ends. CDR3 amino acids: CASSSEAHVYGYTF. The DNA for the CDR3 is TGCGCCAGCAGCAGTGAAGCTCATGTCTATGGCTACACCTTC.

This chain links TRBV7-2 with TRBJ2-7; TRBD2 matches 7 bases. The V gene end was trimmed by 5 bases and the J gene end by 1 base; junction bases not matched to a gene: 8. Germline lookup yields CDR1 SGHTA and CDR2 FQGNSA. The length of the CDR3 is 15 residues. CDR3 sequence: CASSPRGGDSYEQYF. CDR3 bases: TGTGCCAGCAGCCCCCGGGGAGGGGATTCCTACGAGCAGTACTTC.

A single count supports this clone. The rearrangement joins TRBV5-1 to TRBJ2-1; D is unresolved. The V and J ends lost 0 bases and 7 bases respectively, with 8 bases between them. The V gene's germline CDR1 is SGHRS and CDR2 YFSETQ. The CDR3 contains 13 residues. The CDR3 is CASSLASQNEQFF. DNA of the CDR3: TGCGCCAGCAGCTTGGCGAGCCAGAATGAGCAGTTCTTC.

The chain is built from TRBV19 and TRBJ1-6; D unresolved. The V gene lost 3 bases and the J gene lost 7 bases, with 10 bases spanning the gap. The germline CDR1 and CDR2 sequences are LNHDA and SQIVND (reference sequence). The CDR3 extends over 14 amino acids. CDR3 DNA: TGTGCCAGTAGTATTCGACAAGGGAATTCACCCCTCCACTTT. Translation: CASSIRQGNSPLHF.

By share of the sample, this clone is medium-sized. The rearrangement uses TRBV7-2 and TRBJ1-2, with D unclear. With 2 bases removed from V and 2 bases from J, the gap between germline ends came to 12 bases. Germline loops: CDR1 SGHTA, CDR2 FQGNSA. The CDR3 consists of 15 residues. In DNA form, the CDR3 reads TGTGCCAGCAGCTTAAACGGCGGAGCGAACTATGGCTACACCTTC. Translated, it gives CASSLNGGANYGYTF.

CDR3: CASNGIGGPGSYEQYF. The CDR3 DNA is TGTGCCAGCAACGGTATAGGGGGGCCCGGCTCCTACGAGCAGTACTTC. The rearrangement joins TRBV2 to TRBJ2-7; the D gene could be TRBD1 or TRBD2 (6 bases each). Per germline, CDR1 SNHLY and CDR2 FYNNEI. V was pared by 7 bases and J by 0 bases, with 19 bases between. The CDR3 is 16 residues long.

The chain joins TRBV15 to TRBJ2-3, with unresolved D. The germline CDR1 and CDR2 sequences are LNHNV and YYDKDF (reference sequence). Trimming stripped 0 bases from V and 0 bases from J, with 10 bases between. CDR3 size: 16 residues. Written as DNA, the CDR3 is TGTGCCACCAGCAGAGAGAGCCAGAAAAGCACAGATACGCAGTATTTT. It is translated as CATSRESQKSTDTQYF.

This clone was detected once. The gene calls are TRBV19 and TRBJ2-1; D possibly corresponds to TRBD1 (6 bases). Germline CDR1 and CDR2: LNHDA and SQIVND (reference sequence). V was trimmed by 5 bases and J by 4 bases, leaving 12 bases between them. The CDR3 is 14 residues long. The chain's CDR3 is CASSVRDTYNEQFF. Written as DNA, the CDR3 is TGTGCCAGTAGTGTCAGGGACACTTACAATGAGCAGTTCTTC.

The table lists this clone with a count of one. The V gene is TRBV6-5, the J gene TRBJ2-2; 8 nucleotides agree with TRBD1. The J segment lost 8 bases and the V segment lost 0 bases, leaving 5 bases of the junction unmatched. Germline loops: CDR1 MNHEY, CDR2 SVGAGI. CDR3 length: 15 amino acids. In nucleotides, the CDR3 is TGTGCCAGCAGTTACTCGACAGGGGACTGGGGGGAGCTGTTTTTT. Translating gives CASSYSTGDWGELFF.

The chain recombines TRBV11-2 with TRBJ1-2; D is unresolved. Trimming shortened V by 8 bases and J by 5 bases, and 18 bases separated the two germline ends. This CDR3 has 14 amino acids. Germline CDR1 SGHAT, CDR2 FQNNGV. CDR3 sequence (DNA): TGTGCCAGCGGGCATAACCTGGCCGATTATGGCTACACCTTC. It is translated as CASGHNLADYGYTF.

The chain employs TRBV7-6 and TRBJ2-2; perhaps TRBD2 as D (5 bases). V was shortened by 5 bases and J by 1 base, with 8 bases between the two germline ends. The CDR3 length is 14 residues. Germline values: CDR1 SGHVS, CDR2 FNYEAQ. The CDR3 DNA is TGTGCCAGCAGCAGGACTGTGAACACCGGGGAGCTGTTTTTT. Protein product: CASSRTVNTGELFF.

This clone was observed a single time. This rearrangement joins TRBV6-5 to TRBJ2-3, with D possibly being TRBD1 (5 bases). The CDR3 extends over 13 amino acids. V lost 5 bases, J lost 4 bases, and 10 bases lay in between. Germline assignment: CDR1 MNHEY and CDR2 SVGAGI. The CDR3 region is CASSLFRADTQYF. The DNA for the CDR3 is TGTGCCAGCAGTCTATTCAGGGCAGATACGCAGTATTTT.

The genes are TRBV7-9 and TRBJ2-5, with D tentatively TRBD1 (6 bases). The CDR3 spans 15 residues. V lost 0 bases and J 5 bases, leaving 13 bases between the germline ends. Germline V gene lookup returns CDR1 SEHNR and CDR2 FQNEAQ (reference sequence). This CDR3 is CASSLAGRGRETQYF. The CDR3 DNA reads TGTGCCAGCAGCTTAGCGGGCAGGGGTCGGGAGACCCAGTACTTC.